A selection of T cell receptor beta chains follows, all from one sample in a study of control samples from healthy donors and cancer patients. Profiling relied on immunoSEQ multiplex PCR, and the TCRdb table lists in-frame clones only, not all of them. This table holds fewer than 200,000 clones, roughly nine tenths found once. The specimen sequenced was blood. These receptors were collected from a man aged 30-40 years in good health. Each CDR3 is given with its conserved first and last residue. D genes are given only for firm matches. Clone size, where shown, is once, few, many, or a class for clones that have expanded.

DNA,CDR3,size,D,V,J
TGTGCCAGCAGTGAATTTGGGGGGGCCTATGGCTACACCTTC,CASSEFGGAYGYTF,.,.,TRBV25-1,TRBJ1-2
TGCAGCGGGGGACAGACTAGCAATGAGCAGTTCTTC,CSGGQTSNEQFF,few,.,TRBV29-1,TRBJ2-1
TGTGCCACCAGCAGAGATCGGCTCCTCCACGAGCAGTACTTC,CATSRDRLLHEQYF,.,.,TRBV15,TRBJ2-7
TGTGCCAGCAGCTTGCCAGGGGGCGCCGGCTATGGCTACACCTTC,CASSLPGGAGYGYTF,once,TRBD1,TRBV5-6,TRBJ1-2
TGTGCCATCAGTGATGACACTTTCGTTTCCTACGAGCAGTACTTC,CAISDDTFVSYEQYF,once,.,TRBV10-3,TRBJ2-7
TGTGCCTGGAGCCACCCACCTGGAGGGGGGGCCGTTGGCTACACCTTC,CAWSHPPGGGAVGYTF,.,.,TRBV30,TRBJ1-2
TGTGCCCACAAGGGAGGAGCCCAGCATTTT,CAHKGGAQHF,.,.,TRBV30,TRBJ1-5
TGTGCCAGCTCACGTCTGGGAGAGACCCAGTACTTC,CASSRLGETQYF,.,.,TRBV18,TRBJ2-5
TGCAGCACCAAACACACGGATACGCAGTATTTT,CSTKHTDTQYF,.,.,TRBV29-1,TRBJ2-3
TGTGCCAGTAGCTTCCGGGACAGAGATACGCAGTATTTT,CASSFRDRDTQYF,.,TRBD1,TRBV19,TRBJ2-3
TGTGCCAGCAGTTCCCGGGGGGAAAAACTGTTTTTT,CASSSRGEKLFF,.,.,TRBV6-6,TRBJ1-4
TGTGCCAGTAGTATAGGTTCCGGTTCTAGCACAGATACGCAGTATTTT,CASSIGSGSSTDTQYF,.,.,TRBV19,TRBJ2-3
TGTGCCAGCTCTTCCAGAGGGGGACCGCCTATCTCTGGAAACACCATATATTTT,CASSSRGGPPISGNTIYF,once,.,TRBV28,TRBJ1-3
TGTGCCAGTAGTACCGCTTTGGTCGTCGACGAGCAGTACTTC,CASSTALVVDEQYF,.,.,TRBV19,TRBJ2-7
TGTGCCAGCACAACAGGGCCCCGCACAGATACGCAGTATTTT,CASTTGPRTDTQYF,.,.,TRBV28,TRBJ2-3
TGTGCCAGCAGCCAAAAGGGAGTTTACACCTTC,CASSQKGVYTF,.,.,TRBV12-3/TRBV12-4,TRBJ1-2
TGCGCCAGCAGCCCCGCGGGACACAGGCTTACCTCTGGAAACACCATATATTTT,CASSPAGHRLTSGNTIYF,.,.,TRBV5-1,TRBJ1-3
TGTGCCAGCAGCTTGAAGAACACCATATATTTT,CASSLKNTIYF,.,.,TRBV5-6,TRBJ1-3
TGTGCCAGCAGCCCCGGGGGGATCTATGGCTACACCTTC,CASSPGGIYGYTF,.,.,TRBV5-4,TRBJ1-2
TGTGCCTGGAGTGTTGGGGGGGAGTACACTGAAGCTTTCTTT,CAWSVGGEYTEAFF,.,.,TRBV30,TRBJ1-1
TGTGCCAGCAGCCAACTCCTAGCGTGGGAGCAGTACTTC,CASSQLLAWEQYF,.,.,TRBV3-1/TRBV3-2,TRBJ2-7
TGTGCCAATCCGACAGGGCAAGCCTACGAGCAGTACTTC,CANPTGQAYEQYF,.,TRBD1,TRBV5-6,TRBJ2-7
TGTGCCAGCAGCCCCGGTAAAGAAGCCTACGAGCAGTACTTC,CASSPGKEAYEQYF,.,.,TRBV6-5,TRBJ2-7
TGTGCCAGCAGCGTAGCCTCGTGGGGGAGCACAGATACGCAGTATTTT,CASSVASWGSTDTQYF,.,.,TRBV9,TRBJ2-3
TGTGCCAGCAGTGAATTCGGGAGCGGGGAGCTGTTTTTT,CASSEFGSGELFF,.,.,TRBV2,TRBJ2-2
TGCGCCAGCAGTGAGTCTACAGGACAGAATTTGGGGCAGTACTTC,CASSESTGQNLGQYF,.,.,TRBV10-1,TRBJ2-7
TGTGCCAGCATCGGCAACTTAACAGGGAACGAGCAGTACTTC,CASIGNLTGNEQYF,.,.,TRBV21-1,TRBJ2-7
TGTGCCAGCAGCGTAACCGGACTAGCGGGAGGGGAGACCCAGTACTTC,CASSVTGLAGGETQYF,.,TRBD2,TRBV9,TRBJ2-5
TGTGCCAGCAGCCACGGGACAGGGAGGCAGCCCCAGCATTTT,CASSHGTGRQPQHF,.,TRBD1,TRBV6-5,TRBJ1-5
TGTGCCAGTAGTATAGCAGGGAGTGAAAAACTGTTTTTT,CASSIAGSEKLFF,.,.,TRBV19,TRBJ1-4
TGTGCCAGCAGCTTTCTGGTAGGAGTCCGTGGACGCCGCTATGGCTACACCTTC,CASSFLVGVRGRRYGYTF,.,.,TRBV7-9,TRBJ1-2
TGTGCCAGCAGCCCCGCCGGCAGGGGCTACGAGCAGTACTTC,CASSPAGRGYEQYF,.,.,TRBV11-3,TRBJ2-7
TGCGCCAGCAGCCAAGACGGGGGACAAGTTTCACCCCTCCACTTT,CASSQDGGQVSPLHF,.,.,TRBV4-1,TRBJ1-6
TGTGCCAGCAGTCGGACAGGGACTGGGGCCAACGTCCTGACTTTC,CASSRTGTGANVLTF,.,TRBD1,TRBV6-2/TRBV6-3,TRBJ2-6
TGTGCCAGCAGCGTAGGGGACAGCACTGAAGCTTTCTTT,CASSVGDSTEAFF,.,TRBD1,TRBV9,TRBJ1-1
TGTGCCAGCAGTTTTTACAGGGGCAATGAGCAGTTCTTC,CASSFYRGNEQFF,once,TRBD1,TRBV12-3/TRBV12-4,TRBJ2-1